The 21 T cell receptor beta chains presented below share a single source sample, sequenced in a study of radiotherapy plus CTLA-4 blockade in lung cancer. The repertoire was sequenced with immunoSEQ multiplex PCR; TCRdb's copy has only in-frame clones and lacks some. The table lists 40,000 to 60,000 clones, 82% of them singletons. Sequencing used peripheral blood, obtained from a patient treated with radiotherapy plus ipilimumab. Receptors were obtained from a human donor with non-small cell lung cancer who had stable disease on radiotherapy plus ipilimumab.

This rearrangement joins TRBV28 to TRBJ2-1; tentatively, D is TRBD2 (6 bases). Germline CDR1 reads MDHEN; CDR2 reads SYDVKM. The CDR3 extends over 15 amino acids. The ends were cut back, 7 bases at V and 0 bases at J, with 13 bases in the middle. CDR3 residues: CASTWSGRSYNEQFF. CDR3 sequence (DNA): TGTGCCAGCACCTGGAGCGGGCGCTCCTACAATGAGCAGTTCTTC.

This clone was seen a single time. The J gene is TRBJ2-7, the V gene TRBV11-2; TRBD1 aligns across 8 bases. CDR3 length equals 15 residues. CDR1 is SGHAT and CDR2 is FQNNGV in the germline V gene. Unmatched junction bases numbered 10, after V lost 5 bases and J lost 4 bases. CDR3 DNA: TGTGCCAGCAGCGGCCGGGACAGGCCCCCGTACGAGCAGTACTTC. Residues: CASSGRDRPPYEQYF.

This sequence joins TRBV19 and TRBJ2-7, with 9 nucleotides matching TRBD2. Germline-derived CDR1 and CDR2 are LNHDA and SQIVND (reference sequence). The CDR3 is 15 amino acids. Trimming at V came to 0 bases and at J to 6 bases, leaving 6 bases not matched to a gene. The CDR3 sequence: CASSIDLAGLREQYF. For the CDR3, the DNA is TGTGCCAGTAGTATAGACCTAGCGGGACTTCGCGAGCAGTACTTC.

This rearrangement joins TRBV4-2 to TRBJ2-1; D gene unclear. There are 14 residues in the CDR3. The germline V gene has CDR1 LGHNA and CDR2 YNFKEQ. Trimming took 3 bases from V and 3 from J, leaving 9 bases between them. CDR3 coding DNA: TGTGCCAGCAGCCAGTATCTAGACTACAATGAGCAGTTCTTC. It yields the protein CASSQYLDYNEQFF.

The chain combines TRBV28 with TRBJ1-2; 7 nucleotides match TRBD1. This CDR3 spans 13 amino acids. CDR1 MDHEN and CDR2 SYDVKM come from the germline V gene. The J segment lost 8 bases and the V segment lost 3 bases, leaving 6 bases of the junction unmatched. CDR3 protein: CASSFRDSGGYTF. The CDR3 coding sequence is TGTGCCAGCAGTTTTCGGGACAGCGGGGGCTACACCTTC.

The rearrangement joins TRBV2 to TRBJ2-7; 13 bases align to TRBD2. V was clipped by 7 bases and J by 1 base; unmatched bases: 7. Germline V gene data show CDR1 as SNHLY and CDR2 as FYNNEI. This CDR3 is built from 16 residues. CDR3 bases: TGTGCCAGCAAAAATAAACTAGCGGGAGGGTCCTACGAGCAGTACTTC. This sequence encodes CASKNKLAGGSYEQYF.

V and J are TRBV27 and TRBJ1-4; 11 nucleotides line up with TRBD1. With V trimmed by 5 bases and J by 8 bases, 4 bases remained unmatched. CDR3 length equals 14 residues. In germline, CDR1 is MNHEY, CDR2 SMNVEV (reference sequence). CDR3 nucleotide sequence: TGTGCCAGCAGTCGGACAGGGGGCTACGAAAAACTGTTTTTT. This codes for CASSRTGGYEKLFF.

J is TRBJ1-2 and V is TRBV5-5; D unclear. The V gene lost 0 bases and the J gene lost 2 bases, with 8 bases spanning the gap. Germline CDR1 and CDR2: SGHKS and YYEKEE (reference sequence). This CDR3 comprises 14 residues. CDR3 in DNA: TGTGCCAGCAGCTTGGCCAAACAGAACTATGGCTACACCTTC. Amino acids: CASSLAKQNYGYTF.

The CDR3 is CASSLGSGDHDTQYF. DNA of the CDR3: TGTGCCAGCAGCTTAGGTTCGGGGGACCACGATACGCAGTATTTT. J is TRBJ2-3 and V is TRBV7-9, with D maybe TRBD2 (6 bases). The V end was cut by 1 base, the J end by 6 bases, with 14 bases between. Per germline, CDR1 SEHNR and CDR2 FQNEAQ (reference sequence). The CDR3 sequence is 15 residues long. Supplemented by reference TRBV7-9 and TRBJ2-3, the full variable domain reads DTGVSQNPRHKITKRGQNVTFRCDPISEHNRLYWYRQTLGQGPEFLTYFQNEAQLEKSRLLSDRFSAERPKGSFSTLEIQRTEQGDSAMYLCASSLGSGDHDTQYFGPGTRLTVL.

V and J are TRBV7-9 and TRBJ2-7, with D tentatively TRBD2 (5 bases). V lost 5 bases to trimming and J lost 2 bases, with 10 bases between them. This CDR3 is 13 amino acids long. The germline CDR1 and CDR2 sequences are SEHNR and FQNEAQ (reference sequence). Here the CDR3 DNA reads TGTGCCAGCAGCCGCTCCGGGACCTACGAGCAGTACTTC. It specifies CASSRSGTYEQYF.

The CDR3 DNA follows: TGTGCCAGCAGTTATGGCGGGAGGGGTGAGCAGTTCTTC. Amino acid sequence: CASSYGGRGEQFF. The chain has TRBV6-5 and TRBJ2-1; 9 nucleotides match TRBD2. The CDR3 spans 13 residues. The V segment lost 3 bases and the J segment 9 bases; nucleotides outside the gene matches: 3. Germline CDR1 reads MNHEY; CDR2 reads SVGAGI.

The chain combines TRBV25-1 with TRBJ2-3, with TRBD1 identical over 7 bases. Per germline, CDR1 MGHDK and CDR2 SYGVNS. V shed 1 base, J shed 10 bases, and the junction held 8 bases outside the gene matches. The CDR3 spans 14 residues. CDR3 bases: TGTGCCAGCAGTGAATTCGGACAGGAGAAGCCGCAGTATTTT. Protein: CASSEFGQEKPQYF.

This clone was seen more than once but under ten times. V usage is TRBV27 and J usage is TRBJ2-7; 12 positions agree with TRBD2. After removal of 5 bases from V and 7 bases from J, the junction contained 21 bases not matched to a gene. The CDR3 has 19 residues. Germline V gene lookup returns CDR1 MNHEY and CDR2 SMNVEV (reference sequence). The CDR3 nucleotides are TGTGCCAGCAGTCTAGTCGGGTCTAGCGGGAGGGCCAACGTGCGGGAGCAGTACTTC. Protein: CASSLVGSSGRANVREQYF.

The chain carries TRBV6-1 and TRBJ2-1, with a weak D call TRBD1 (6 bases). The V end lost 6 bases, the J end lost 6 bases, and 15 bases lay between the germline ends. This CDR3 has 14 residues. Germline values: CDR1 MNHNS, CDR2 SASEGT. CDR3: CASRVGQIGNEQFF. CDR3 DNA: TGTGCCAGCAGGGTCGGACAGATTGGCAATGAGCAGTTCTTC.

The chain joins TRBV28 to TRBJ2-7; the match to TRBD2 covers 7 bases. This CDR3 spans 15 amino acids. The germline gives CDR1 MDHEN, CDR2 SYDVKM. V gave up 6 bases and J gave up 4 bases; unmatched junction bases: 12. CDR3 DNA: TGTGCCAGCAGGGATATGGGTGGGAGGGCTTACGAGCAGTACTTC. The encoded protein is CASRDMGGRAYEQYF.

V gene TRBV2 combines with J gene TRBJ2-5, with a possible D match to TRBD1 (5 bases). The DNA end favors TRBJ2-7, so the J call may be wrong. The germline CDR1 and CDR2 sequences are SNHLY and FYNNEI. The CDR3 is 16 residues long. The CDR3 loop is CASRGPSATGPYEQYF. CDR3 nucleotides: TGTGCCAGCAGGGGGCCAAGCGCGACCGGTCCCTACGAGCAGTACTTC.

This chain joins TRBV5-8 and TRBJ2-1; TRBD2 aligns across 10 bases. Germline V CDR1 and CDR2: SGHTS, YDEGEE. Unmatched junction bases numbered 11, after V lost 3 bases and J lost 5 bases. The CDR3 extends over 17 amino acids. The CDR3 DNA follows: TGTGCCAGCAGCTGGGCATTAGCGGGAGGCGCGGACAATGAGCAGTTCTTC. It codes for CASSWALAGGADNEQFF.

The chain employs TRBV4-2 and TRBJ2-6, with D maybe TRBD2 (5 bases). CDR1 LGHNA and CDR2 YNFKEQ come from the germline V gene. The CDR3 extends over 15 amino acids. Trimming took off 4 bases at V and 0 bases at J, with 7 bases between the two ends. CDR3 nucleotide sequence: TGTGCCAGCAGCCCCCGGGGCTCTGGGGCCAACGTCCTGACTTTC. It is translated as CASSPRGSGANVLTF.

This chain joins TRBV2 and TRBJ2-7; possibly TRBD1 for D (5 bases). This CDR3 is 15 amino acids long. CDR1 is SNHLY, CDR2 FYNNEI, per germline. V dropped 3 bases and J dropped 0 bases, with 12 bases sitting between them. Here the CDR3 DNA reads TGTGCCAGCAGTGATCAGGGCCGAAGCTCCTACGAGCAGTACTTC. Its translation: CASSDQGRSSYEQYF.

This rearrangement joins TRBV4-2 to TRBJ2-3; no firm D call. This CDR3 is 15 amino acids long. Germline loops: CDR1 LGHNA, CDR2 YNFKEQ. Trimming shortened V by 0 bases and J by 0 bases, and 7 bases separated the two germline ends. The CDR3 DNA sequence: TGTGCCAGCAGCCAAGAACGAGTTAGCACAGATACGCAGTATTTT. Translation: CASSQERVSTDTQYF.

The chain links TRBV7-2 to TRBJ1-2; the match to TRBD1 covers 9 bases. CDR1 and CDR2 (germline): SGHTA, FQGNSA. The CDR3 length is 13 residues. V shed 6 bases, J shed 5 bases, and the junction held 4 bases outside the gene matches. This chain's CDR3 is CASSSTGGYGYTF. As DNA, the CDR3 is TGTGCCAGCAGTTCGACAGGGGGATATGGCTACACCTTC.